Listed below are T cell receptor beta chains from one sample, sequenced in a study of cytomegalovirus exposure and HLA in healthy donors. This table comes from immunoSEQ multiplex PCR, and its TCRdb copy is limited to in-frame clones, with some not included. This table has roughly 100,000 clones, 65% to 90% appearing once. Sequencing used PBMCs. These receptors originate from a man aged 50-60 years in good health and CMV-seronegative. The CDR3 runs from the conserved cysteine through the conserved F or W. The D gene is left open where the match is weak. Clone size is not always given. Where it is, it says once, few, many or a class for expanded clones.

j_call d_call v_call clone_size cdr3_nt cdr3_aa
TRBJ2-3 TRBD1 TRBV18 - TGTGCCAGCTCACCACCCTTAAGGACAGGGGCGGGCACAGATACGCAGTATTTT CASSPPLRTGAGTDTQYF
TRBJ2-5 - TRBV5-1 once TGCGCCAGCAGCTTGAGTCCGGGGGGCGCGACGGAGACCCAGTACTTC CASSLSPGGATETQYF
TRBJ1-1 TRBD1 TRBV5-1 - TGCGCCAGCAGCTTGGAAGGGGGCATGGCTGAAGCTTTCTTT CASSLEGGMAEAFF
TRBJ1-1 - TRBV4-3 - TGCGCCAGCAGCCACCAACTCAATACACTCGGGACTGAAGCTTTCTTT CASSHQLNTLGTEAFF
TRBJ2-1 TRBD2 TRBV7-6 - TGTGCCAGCAGTTCGGCGGGGGTCAGTGAGCAGTTCTTC CASSSAGVSEQFF
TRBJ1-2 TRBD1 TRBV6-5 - TGTGCCAGCAGTTGGACAGGCCAAGGGGCTATCGATGGCTACACCTTC CASSWTGQGAIDGYTF
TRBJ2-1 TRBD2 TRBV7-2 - TGTGCCAGCAGCTTGGATGTGGGACTAACCAATGAGCAGTTCTTC CASSLDVGLTNEQFF
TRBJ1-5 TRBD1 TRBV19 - TGTGCCAGTGGGTCCAGGGGGTATAGCAATCAGCCCCAGCATTTT CASGSRGYSNQPQHF
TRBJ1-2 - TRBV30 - TGTGCCTGGGCGTACACAGGGATAAGTGGCTACACCTTC CAWAYTGISGYTF
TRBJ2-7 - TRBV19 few TGTGCCAGTAGTATACAGGGGACGAACGAGCAGTACTTC CASSIQGTNEQYF
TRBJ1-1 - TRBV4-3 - TGCGCCAGCAGCCGCATCAGGGGCCCGAACACTGAAGCTTTCTTT CASSRIRGPNTEAFF